What follows are 16 T cell receptor beta chains derived from one specimen sequenced in a study of regulatory dendritic cells for organ transplantation. The repertoire was sequenced with immunoSEQ multiplex PCR; TCRdb's copy has only in-frame clones and lacks some. The profile shows 30,000 to 35,000 clones, 85% to 90% of them singletons. What was sequenced was naive CD4+ T cells from blood. Sample subset: CD45RA+ naive T cells. The receptors originated from a human donor in good health.

V usage is TRBV9 and J usage is TRBJ1-1; a possible D gene is TRBD1 (6 bases). From germline, CDR1 is SGDLS and CDR2 YYNGEE. V was cut by 0 bases and J by 5 bases, with 17 bases left in between. This CDR3 is 16 amino acids long. CDR3: CASSVVSDSGLTEAFF. CDR3 in DNA: TGTGCCAGCAGCGTAGTTTCGGACAGTGGGCTGACTGAAGCTTTCTTT.

J is TRBJ1-5 and V is TRBV7-9; D remains ambiguous. This CDR3 spans 15 amino acids. Trimming shortened V by 1 base and J by 0 bases, and 7 bases separated the two germline ends. CDR1 is SEHNR, CDR2 FQNEAQ, per germline (reference sequence). CDR3: CASSLGPGSNQPQHF. DNA for the CDR3: TGTGCCAGCAGCTTAGGTCCGGGTAGCAATCAGCCCCAGCATTTT.

The rearrangement joins TRBV6-1 to TRBJ1-4, with unresolved D. CDR3 length equals 14 residues. V lost 6 bases, J lost 10 bases, and 18 bases lay in between. Germline V gene lookup returns CDR1 MNHNS and CDR2 SASEGT. Here the CDR3 reads CASRGSSRAGKLFF. The DNA for the CDR3 is TGTGCCAGCAGGGGCAGCAGCCGTGCGGGAAAACTGTTTTTT.

The chain couples TRBV19 to TRBJ1-2; TRBD1 matches at 7 bases. The V gene end was trimmed by 5 bases and the J gene end by 4 bases; junction bases not matched to a gene: 10. In germline, CDR1 is LNHDA, CDR2 SQIVND (reference sequence). The CDR3 consists of 15 residues. The CDR3 is CASSAPGQSAYGYTF. In DNA, the CDR3 is TGTGCCAGTAGTGCTCCGGGACAGAGCGCCTATGGCTACACCTTC.

The chain carries TRBV27 and TRBJ1-2; the D is unclear. V gave up 3 bases and J gave up 8 bases, with 13 bases separating them. This CDR3 is 13 amino acids long. Germline CDR1 MNHEY, CDR2 SMNVEV (reference sequence). The CDR3 coding sequence is TGTGCCAGCAGTTTTGTGCCCTCCCGGGGCTACACCTTC. This translates into CASSFVPSRGYTF.

This chain links TRBV5-1 with TRBJ1-1; D is ambiguous. CDR3 length: 12 residues. With 3 bases removed from V and 1 base from J, the gap between germline ends came to 4 bases. The germline V gene encodes CDR1 SGHRS and CDR2 YFSETQ. The CDR3 region has the DNA TGCGCCAGCAGCTGGGAGAACACTGAAGCTTTCTTT. Residues: CASSWENTEAFF.

This rearrangement joins TRBV5-4 to TRBJ1-6; D remains ambiguous. This CDR3 is 16 amino acids long. Germline V CDR1 and CDR2: SGHNT, YYREEE (reference sequence). The V gene lost 0 bases and the J gene lost 10 bases, with 17 bases spanning the gap. In DNA form, the CDR3 reads TGTGCCAGCAGCTTGGTCCTCCGGGGTGGAAGATCACCCCTCCACTTT. Translated: CASSLVLRGGRSPLHF.

As concerns this clone: At one of its ends the junction is not consistent with the germline gene, which may arise from a read error. V usage is TRBV6-1 and J usage is TRBJ1-2; no clear D. Germline V lookup: CDR1 MNHNS, CDR2 SASEGT. This CDR3 has 14 residues. CDR3 DNA: TGTGCCAGCAGTGAAAACCGAAACCGGGCCTTCGCCCCCTTC. Amino acid sequence: CASSENRNRAFAPF.

This rearrangement joins TRBV4-3 to TRBJ2-4; no clear D. In germline, CDR1 is LGHNA, CDR2 YSLEER. Deletions cut 0 bases from V and 9 bases from J, with 3 bases between. This CDR3 is built from 11 residues. The CDR3 protein is CASSQDVIQYF. In DNA form, the CDR3 reads TGCGCCAGCAGCCAAGACGTCATTCAGTACTTC.

The J gene is TRBJ2-1, the V gene TRBV19; 9 bases are a match to TRBD2. There are 14 residues in the CDR3. V lost 4 bases to trimming and J lost 6 bases; unmatched junction nucleotides: 4. Germline loops: CDR1 LNHDA, CDR2 SQIVND (reference sequence). The CDR3 DNA reads as TGTGCCAGTAGTACAGGGACTAGCTTCAATGAGCAGTTCTTC. Translation: CASSTGTSFNEQFF.

The V call is TRBV6-5, the J call TRBJ2-1; no reliable D call. CDR1 MNHEY and CDR2 SVGAGI come from the germline V gene. The V end lost 0 bases, the J end lost 6 bases, and 9 bases lay between the germline ends. The CDR3 is 14 residues long. DNA for the CDR3: TGTGCCAGCAGTTACTCGAGCAGAATCAATGAGCAGTTCTTC. Its protein is CASSYSSRINEQFF.

The chain links TRBV4-3 to TRBJ1-4, with a weak D call TRBD1 (5 bases). Germline V gene lookup returns CDR1 LGHNA and CDR2 YSLEER. Trimming left V 3 bases short and J 0 bases short, with 11 bases between. The CDR3 spans 16 residues. CDR3 amino acids: CASSQELTATNEKLFF. CDR3 in DNA: TGCGCCAGCAGCCAGGAATTGACAGCAACTAATGAAAAACTGTTTTTT.

As concerns this clone: Germline is not matched at one junction end, which may reflect a read error. DNA for the CDR3: TGTGCTAGCAGCTTATCGGGTAACCAAGAGACCCAGTACTTC. It yields the protein CASSLSGNQETQYF. The chain has TRBV7-7 and TRBJ2-5; no reliable D call. CDR1 and CDR2 from the germline V gene are SSHAT and FNYEAQ (reference sequence). This CDR3 comprises 14 residues.

This chain connects TRBV5-8 to TRBJ2-2; 7 bases align to TRBD2. The CDR3 consists of 15 residues. J gave up 2 bases and V 7 bases, and 8 bases lay outside the gene matches. The V gene's germline CDR1 is SGHTS and CDR2 YDEGEE. The CDR3 is CASVREVGNTGELFF. For the CDR3, the DNA is TGTGCCAGCGTCCGGGAGGTCGGCAACACCGGGGAGCTGTTTTTT.

The gene calls are TRBV10-3 and TRBJ2-5, with TRBD1 matching over 10 bases. The V gene end was trimmed by 6 bases and the J gene end by 7 bases; junction bases not matched to a gene: 17. The CDR3 runs to 17 residues. Germline V gives CDR1 ENHRY, CDR2 SYGVKD. The CDR3 DNA sequence: TGTGCCATCAGCCCCGGTTGGGGACAGGGGCGCCCAGGGACCCAGTACTTC. This sequence encodes CAISPGWGQGRPGTQYF.

The gene calls are TRBV5-6 and TRBJ1-4; 7 nucleotides line up with TRBD1. There are 16 residues in the CDR3. V shed 2 bases, J shed 8 bases, and the junction held 12 bases outside the gene matches. Per germline, CDR1 SGHDT and CDR2 YYEEEE. The CDR3 coding sequence is TGTGCCAGCAGCTTATGGGCGAGACAGGGAGGCGAAAAACTGTTTTTT. Translating it yields CASSLWARQGGEKLFF.